The clone carrying this TCR beta chain is a singleton in its sample. V was pared by 3 bases and J by 1 base, with 16 bases between. The CDR3 covers 15 residues. Germline CDR1 reads GTSNPN; CDR2 reads SVGIG (reference sequence). As handled by the study authors: Reference gene primer amplification gave nucleated cell count estimates. The assay was immunoSEQ multiplex PCR, and TCRdb's table has in-frame clones only and misses some. That table gives V, J and clone size, and the DNA gave D and trimming. This sample has some 300,000 clones; nearly 90% occur once, and the top ten carry around 4.5%. Individuals drawn from 24 US areas were roughly 18 to 100 years old. These data come from a study of blood T cell repertoires in COVID-19. As for the study in general: Researchers got acute and convalescent COVID-19 samples from the United States, Italy and Spain.

The chain recombines TRBV30 with TRBJ2-7, with a possible D match to TRBD1 (6 bases). Sample: PBMCs or T cells enriched from blood (not recorded which). The source is a woman aged 18-29 years with acute COVID-19. The CDR3 loop reads CAWSAGVGGSYEQYF. The CDR3 DNA sequence: TGTGCCTGGAGCGCAGGGGTGGGCGGTTCCTACGAGCAGTACTTC.